This T cell receptor beta chain was found in a study of neurological immune-mediated disorders. General study results and limits: The greatest degree of TCR clonal expansion was observed in HTLV-1-associated myelopathy, with the lowest in multiple sclerosis, below that of healthy controls.

Source material was 2 million unsorted PBMCs, stored at -80 °C in RNAlater. Via MiXCR, TCRdb re-called the 5' RACE reads, giving one row per CDR3 protein. The sample contains tens of thousands of distinct CDR3 sequences, 2.5% of which appear only once. The table lists this clonotype with many counts. The antigen is unknown. CDR3 length equals 16 residues. CDR1 is LGHDT and CDR2 is YNNKEL in the germline V gene (reference sequence). Trimming cost V 0 bases and J 9 bases; bases outside gene matches: 8. The receptor comes from a man aged 50 or older with multiple sclerosis. Sequenced sample: PBMCs. The J gene is TRBJ2-1, the V gene TRBV3-1; 10 bases match TRBD2. This chain's CDR3 is CASSQDLLAGVAEQFF. CDR3 sequence (DNA): TGTGCCAGCAGCCAAGATCTTCTAGCGGGGGTTGCTGAGCAGTTCTTC.